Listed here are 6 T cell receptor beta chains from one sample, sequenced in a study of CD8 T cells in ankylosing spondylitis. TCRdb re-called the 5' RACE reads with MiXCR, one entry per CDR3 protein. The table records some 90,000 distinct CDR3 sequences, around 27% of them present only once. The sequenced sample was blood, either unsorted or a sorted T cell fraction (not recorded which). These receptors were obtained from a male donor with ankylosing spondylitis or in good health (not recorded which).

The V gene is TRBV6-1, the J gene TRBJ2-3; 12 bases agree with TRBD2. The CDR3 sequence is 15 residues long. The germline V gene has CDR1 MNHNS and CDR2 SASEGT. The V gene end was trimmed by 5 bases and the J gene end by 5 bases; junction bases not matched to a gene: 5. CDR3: CASSLAGGPLDTQYF. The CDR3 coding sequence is TGTGCCAGCAGTCTAGCGGGAGGGCCGTTAGATACGCAGTATTTT.

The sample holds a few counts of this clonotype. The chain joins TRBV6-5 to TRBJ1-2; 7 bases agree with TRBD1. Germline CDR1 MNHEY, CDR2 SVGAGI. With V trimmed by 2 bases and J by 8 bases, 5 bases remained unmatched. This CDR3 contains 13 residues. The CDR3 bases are TGTGCCAGCAGTTACGACAGGGAAGGCGGCTACACCTTC. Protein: CASSYDREGGYTF.

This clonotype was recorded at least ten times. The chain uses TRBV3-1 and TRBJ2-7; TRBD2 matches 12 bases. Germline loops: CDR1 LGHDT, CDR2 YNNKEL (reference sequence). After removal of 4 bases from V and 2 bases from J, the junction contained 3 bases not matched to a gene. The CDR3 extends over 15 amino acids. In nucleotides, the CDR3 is TGTGCCAGCAGCCGAGGACTAGCGGGGACCTACGAGCAGTACGTC. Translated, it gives CASSRGLAGTYEQYV.

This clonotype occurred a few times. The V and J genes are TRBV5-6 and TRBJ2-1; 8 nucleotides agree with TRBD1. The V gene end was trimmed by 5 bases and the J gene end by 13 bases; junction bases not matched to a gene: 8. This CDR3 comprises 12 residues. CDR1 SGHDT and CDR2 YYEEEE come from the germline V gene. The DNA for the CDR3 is TGTGCCAGCAGACGACGGACAGGGTCTCAGTTCTTC. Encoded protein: CASRRRTGSQFF.

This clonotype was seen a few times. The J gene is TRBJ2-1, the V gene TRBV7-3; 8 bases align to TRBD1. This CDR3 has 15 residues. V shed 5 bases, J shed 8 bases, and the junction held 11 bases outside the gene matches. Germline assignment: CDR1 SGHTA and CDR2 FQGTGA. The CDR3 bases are TGTGCCAGCAGCCAAAGAGTCACGGGACAGGATGAGCAGTTCTTC. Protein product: CASSQRVTGQDEQFF.

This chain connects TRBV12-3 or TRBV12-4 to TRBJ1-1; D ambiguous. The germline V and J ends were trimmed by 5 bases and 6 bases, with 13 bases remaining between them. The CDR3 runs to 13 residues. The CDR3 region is CASSDNQRSEAFF. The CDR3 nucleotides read TGTGCCAGCAGTGATAATCAGAGGTCTGAAGCTTTCTTT.